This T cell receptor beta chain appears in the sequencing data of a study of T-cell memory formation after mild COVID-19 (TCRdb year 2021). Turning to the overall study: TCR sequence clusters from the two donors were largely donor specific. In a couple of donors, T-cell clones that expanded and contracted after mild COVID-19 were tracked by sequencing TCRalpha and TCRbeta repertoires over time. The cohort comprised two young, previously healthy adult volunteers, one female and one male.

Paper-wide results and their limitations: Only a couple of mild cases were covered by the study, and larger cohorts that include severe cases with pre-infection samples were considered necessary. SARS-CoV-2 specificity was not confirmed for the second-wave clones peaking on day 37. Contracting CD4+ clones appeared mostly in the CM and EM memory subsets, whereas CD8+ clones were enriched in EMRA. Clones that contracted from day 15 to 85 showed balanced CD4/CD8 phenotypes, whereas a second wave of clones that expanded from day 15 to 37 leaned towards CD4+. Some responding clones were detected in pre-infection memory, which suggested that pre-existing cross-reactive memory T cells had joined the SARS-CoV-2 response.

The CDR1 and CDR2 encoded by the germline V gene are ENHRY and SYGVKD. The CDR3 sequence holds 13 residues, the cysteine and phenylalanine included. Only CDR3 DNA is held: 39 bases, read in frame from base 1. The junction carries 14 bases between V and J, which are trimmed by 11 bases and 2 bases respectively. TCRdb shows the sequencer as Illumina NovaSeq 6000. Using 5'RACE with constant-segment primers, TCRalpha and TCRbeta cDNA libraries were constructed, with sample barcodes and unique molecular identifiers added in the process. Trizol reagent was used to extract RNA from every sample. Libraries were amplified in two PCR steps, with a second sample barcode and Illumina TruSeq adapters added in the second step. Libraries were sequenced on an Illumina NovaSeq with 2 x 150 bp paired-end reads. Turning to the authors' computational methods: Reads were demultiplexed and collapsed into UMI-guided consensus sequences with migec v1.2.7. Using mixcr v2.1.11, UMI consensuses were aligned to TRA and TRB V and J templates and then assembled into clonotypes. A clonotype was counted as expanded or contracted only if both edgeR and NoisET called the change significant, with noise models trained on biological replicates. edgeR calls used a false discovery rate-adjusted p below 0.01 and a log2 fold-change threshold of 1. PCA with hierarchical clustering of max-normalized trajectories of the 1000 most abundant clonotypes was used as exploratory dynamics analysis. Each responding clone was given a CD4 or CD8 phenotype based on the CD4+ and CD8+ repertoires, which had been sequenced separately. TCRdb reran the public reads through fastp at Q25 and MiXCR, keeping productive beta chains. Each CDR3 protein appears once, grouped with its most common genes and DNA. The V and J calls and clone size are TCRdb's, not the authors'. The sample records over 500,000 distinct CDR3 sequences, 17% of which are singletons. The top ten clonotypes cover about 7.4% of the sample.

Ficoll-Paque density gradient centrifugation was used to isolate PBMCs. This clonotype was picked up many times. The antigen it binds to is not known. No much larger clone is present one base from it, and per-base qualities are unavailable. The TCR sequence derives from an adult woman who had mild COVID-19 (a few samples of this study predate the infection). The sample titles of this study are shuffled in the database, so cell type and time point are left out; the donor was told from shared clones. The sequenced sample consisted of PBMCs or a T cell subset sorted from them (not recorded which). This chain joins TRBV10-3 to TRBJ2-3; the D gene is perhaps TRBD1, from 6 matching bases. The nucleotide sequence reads TGTGCCGGCCGGGACACCCACACAGATACGCAGTATTTT. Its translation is CAGRDTHTDTQYF.